These 3 T cell receptor beta chains were sequenced from one sample in a study of tumor-infiltrating lymphocytes in primary liver carcinoma. Constant-region priming of roughly 0.45 ug total RNA yielded TCR beta cDNA. TCR beta libraries came from three nested multiplex PCR rounds using slightly modified ARM-PCR. Forward primers for TRBV1-TRBV30 and a C-beta reverse primer served the first two PCR rounds, at about 10 cycles each. TCRdb re-analysed the multiplex PCR reads in MiXCR, keeping a single row per CDR3 protein. The sample has 80,000 or so distinct CDR3 sequences, 71% seen once; the top ten hold about 13%. For each extraction, RNA and DNA were obtained together from approximately 20-30 mg of unsorted bulk tissue. Sequencing used liver tumor tissue from sampling region 4. The subset here: tumor region T4, right-lateral pole. The origin of the receptors is a woman between 55 and 75 years old with primary liver carcinoma and hepatitis B virus infection.

In regard to this clonotype: One junction end disagrees with the germline gene, perhaps due to a read error. The chain combines TRBV29-1 with TRBJ2-2; TRBD1 might be the D (6 bases). The CDR3 runs to 13 residues. Germline V gene sequence: CDR1 SQVTM, CDR2 ANQGSEA. The CDR3 loop is CSVTGHSGREPFF. CDR3 nucleotides: TGCAGCGTCACGGGACACTCGGGCAGGGAGCCGTTTTTC.

As concerns this clonotype: The missing conserved phenylalanine or tryptophan at the end of this CDR3 makes a read error likely. The rearrangement uses TRBV5-4 and TRBJ1-3; possible D gene TRBD1, 5 bases. CDR3 size: 15 residues. Germline CDR1 and CDR2: SGHNT and YYREEE (reference sequence). V shed 0 bases and J shed 1 base, with 8 bases lying between them. CDR3 in amino acids: CASSLAGASGNTIYS. Here the CDR3 DNA reads TGTGCCAGCAGCTTGGCCGGGGCGTCTGGAAACACCATATATTCT.

Note on this clonotype: At one boundary the junction diverges from the germline segment, which might be a read error. The chain links TRBV6-1 to TRBJ1-1; weak D call: TRBD1 (5 bases). Germline V lookup: CDR1 MNHNS, CDR2 SASEGT. There are 18 residues in the CDR3. CDR3 amino acids: CASSEALRGPAGNTEAFF. The CDR3 DNA reads as TGTGCCAGTAGTGAAGCGCTTAGGGGCCCGGCAGGGAATACTGAAGCTTTCTTT.